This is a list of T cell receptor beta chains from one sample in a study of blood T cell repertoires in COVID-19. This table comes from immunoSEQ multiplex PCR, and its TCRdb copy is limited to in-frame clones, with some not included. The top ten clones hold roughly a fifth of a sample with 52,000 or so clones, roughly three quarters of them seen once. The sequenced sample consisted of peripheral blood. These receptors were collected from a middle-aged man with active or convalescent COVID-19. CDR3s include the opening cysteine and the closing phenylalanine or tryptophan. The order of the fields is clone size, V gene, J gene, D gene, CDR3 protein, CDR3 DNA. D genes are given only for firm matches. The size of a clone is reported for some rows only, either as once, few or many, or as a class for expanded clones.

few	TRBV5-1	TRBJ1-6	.	CASSLQGQNNSPLHF	TGCGCCAGCAGCTTGCAAGGACAGAATAATTCACCCCTCCACTTT
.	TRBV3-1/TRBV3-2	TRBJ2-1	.	CASSQVVRSLYNEQFF	TGTGCCAGCAGCCAAGTGGTGAGATCTCTCTACAATGAGCAGTTCTTC
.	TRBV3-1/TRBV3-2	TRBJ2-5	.	CASSQLASGETQYF	TGTGCCAGCAGCCAACTAGCGAGCGGGGAGACCCAGTACTTC
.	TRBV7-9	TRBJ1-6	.	CASSPRGGDNSPLHF	TGTGCCAGCAGCCCAAGGGGAGGGGACAATTCACCCCTCCACTTT
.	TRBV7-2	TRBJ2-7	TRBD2	CASSLGAGGPYEQYF	TGTGCCAGCAGCTTAGGGGCGGGAGGGCCGTACGAGCAGTACTTC
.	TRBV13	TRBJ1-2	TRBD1	CASSSEQGERYGYTF	TGTGCCAGCAGCTCAGAACAGGGGGAACGGTATGGCTACACCTTC
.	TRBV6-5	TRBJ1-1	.	CASSYSRGGAKEAFF	TGTGCCAGCAGTTACAGCCGGGGGGGAGCCAAAGAAGCTTTCTTT
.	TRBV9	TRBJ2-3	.	CASSTTIGTDTQYF	TGTGCCAGCAGCACCACCATAGGCACAGATACGCAGTATTTT
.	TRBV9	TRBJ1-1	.	CASSSSGIEAFF	TGTGCCAGCAGCTCATCCGGGATTGAAGCTTTCTTT
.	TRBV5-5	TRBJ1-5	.	CASSFEVNQPQHF	TGTGCCAGCAGCTTCGAGGTGAATCAGCCCCAGCATTTT
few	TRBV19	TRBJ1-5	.	CASIWGVGNQPQHF	TGTGCCAGTATATGGGGGGTTGGCAATCAGCCCCAGCATTTT
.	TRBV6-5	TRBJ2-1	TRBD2	CASSYSLAGGEQFF	TGTGCCAGCAGTTACTCACTAGCGGGGGGGGAGCAGTTCTTC
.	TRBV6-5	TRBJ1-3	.	CASSYSLGYTIYF	TGTGCCAGCAGTTACTCGCTAGGTTACACCATATATTTT
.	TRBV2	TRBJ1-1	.	CASSVRVMNTEAFF	TGTGCCAGCAGTGTGCGGGTAATGAACACTGAAGCTTTCTTT
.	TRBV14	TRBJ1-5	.	CASSQEVFISGQPQHF	TGTGCCAGCAGCCAAGAGGTCTTTATAAGCGGACAGCCCCAGCATTTT
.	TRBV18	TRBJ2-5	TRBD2	CASSPISGRVAGGEETQYF	TGTGCCAGCTCACCAATTTCAGGTCGGGTAGCGGGGGGCGAAGAGACCCAGTACTTC
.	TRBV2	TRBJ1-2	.	CASSGGNYGYTF	TGTGCCAGCAGCGGGGGGAACTATGGCTACACCTTC
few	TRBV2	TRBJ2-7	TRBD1	CASNVDRGDEQYF	TGTGCCAGCAACGTGGACAGGGGGGACGAGCAGTACTTC
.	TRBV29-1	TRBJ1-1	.	CSATDRTNTEAFF	TGCAGCGCCACCGACAGGACAAACACTGAAGCTTTCTTT
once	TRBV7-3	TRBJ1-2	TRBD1	CASSLGDSYGYTF	TGTGCCAGCAGCTTAGGGGACAGCTATGGCTACACCTTC
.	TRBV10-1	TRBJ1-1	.	CASSESREKQAFF	TGCGCCAGCAGTGAGTCTAGGGAGAAGCAGGCTTTCTTT
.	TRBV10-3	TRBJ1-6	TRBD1	CAISATGGAGSPLHF	TGTGCCATCAGCGCAACAGGGGGCGCTGGTTCACCCCTCCACTTT
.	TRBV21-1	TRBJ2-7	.	CASSKGPGAYEQYF	TGTGCCAGCAGCAAAGGTCCGGGAGCCTACGAGCAGTACTTC
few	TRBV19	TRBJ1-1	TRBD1	CASSVPGQGASFF	TGTGCCAGTAGTGTACCGGGACAGGGGGCGTCTTTCTTT
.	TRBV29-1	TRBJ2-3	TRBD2	CSVEGPGSGGTTDTQYF	TGCAGCGTTGAAGGGCCGGGTAGCGGGGGAACCACAGATACGCAGTATTTT
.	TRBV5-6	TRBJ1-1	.	CASSLVPTGNTEAFF	TGTGCCAGCAGCTTGGTACCGACGGGGAACACTGAAGCTTTCTTT
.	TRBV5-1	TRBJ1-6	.	CASSLDLRDSPLHF	TGCGCCAGCAGCTTGGATCTACGGGATTCACCCCTCCACTTT
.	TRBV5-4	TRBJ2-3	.	CASSLEGASTDTQYF	TGTGCCAGCAGCTTGGAGGGAGCTAGCACAGATACGCAGTATTTT
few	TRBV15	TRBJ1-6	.	CATSRGQESYNSPLHF	TGTGCCACCAGCAGAGGACAGGAGAGTTATAATTCACCCCTCCACTTT
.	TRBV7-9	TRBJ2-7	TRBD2	CASSLSGREAPYEQYF	TGTGCCAGCAGCTTAAGCGGGCGGGAGGCGCCCTACGAGCAGTACTTC
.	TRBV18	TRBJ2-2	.	CASSPTGNAGELFF	TGTGCCAGCTCACCCACAGGGAACGCCGGGGAGCTGTTTTTT
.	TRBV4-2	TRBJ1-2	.	CASSHDSSYGYTF	TGTGCCAGCAGCCATGACAGCAGCTATGGCTACACCTTC
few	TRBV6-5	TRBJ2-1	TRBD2	CATRRRGVYNEQFF	TGTGCCACCCGCCGGCGGGGGGTTTACAATGAGCAGTTCTTC
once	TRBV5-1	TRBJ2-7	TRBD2	CASNLAGGYEQYF	TGCGCCAGCAATCTAGCGGGGGGGTACGAGCAGTACTTC
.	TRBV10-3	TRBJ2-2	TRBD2	CAISSGGDTGELFF	TGTGCCATCAGTTCGGGGGGGGACACCGGGGAGCTGTTTTTT
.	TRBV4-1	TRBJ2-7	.	CASSQEDFWDTYEQYF	TGCGCCAGCAGCCAAGAGGACTTCTGGGACACCTACGAGCAGTACTTC
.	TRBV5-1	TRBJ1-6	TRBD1	CASTPGQRNSPLHF	TGCGCCAGCACCCCGGGACAGCGGAATTCACCCCTCCACTTT
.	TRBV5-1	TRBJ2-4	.	CASSLSGENIQYF	TGCGCCAGCAGCTTGTCAGGGGAAAACATTCAGTACTTC
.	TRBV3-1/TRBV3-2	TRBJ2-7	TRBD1	CASSQAPGTEIYEQYF	TGTGCCAGCAGCCAAGCCCCCGGGACAGAGATCTACGAGCAGTACTTC
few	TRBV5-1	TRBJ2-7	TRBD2	CASSFAGLAYEQYF	TGCGCCAGCAGCTTTGCGGGACTAGCCTACGAGCAGTACTTC
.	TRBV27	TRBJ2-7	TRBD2	CASSRGLAGLGEQYF	TGTGCCAGCAGTCGAGGACTAGCGGGATTGGGGGAGCAGTACTTC
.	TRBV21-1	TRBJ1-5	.	CASSKDRLPSNQPQHF	TGTGCCAGCAGCAAAGACAGGTTACCCAGCAATCAGCCCCAGCATTTT
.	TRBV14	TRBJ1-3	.	CASSHGGSNTIYF	TGTGCCAGCAGCCATGGAGGGTCGAACACCATATATTTT
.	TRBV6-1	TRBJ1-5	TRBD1	CASSDVTGTGGNQPQHF	TGTGCCAGCAGTGACGTTACCGGGACAGGGGGCAATCAGCCCCAGCATTTT
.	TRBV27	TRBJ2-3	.	CASSRQGSGTDTQYF	TGTGCCAGCAGCCGCCAGGGGTCTGGCACAGATACGCAGTATTTT
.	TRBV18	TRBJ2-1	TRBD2	CASSVAGLTYNEQFF	TGTGCCAGCTCAGTAGCGGGCCTGACCTACAATGAGCAGTTCTTC
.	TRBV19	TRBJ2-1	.	CASSRDSFSYNEQFF	TGTGCCAGTAGTAGGGACTCCTTCTCCTACAATGAGCAGTTCTTC
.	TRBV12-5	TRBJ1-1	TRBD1	CASGSAGTDAAFF	TGTGCTAGTGGTTCCGCCGGGACAGATGCCGCTTTCTTT
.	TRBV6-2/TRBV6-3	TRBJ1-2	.	CASSYSGIGGYGYTF	TGTGCCAGCAGTTACTCCGGCATCGGCGGATATGGCTACACCTTC
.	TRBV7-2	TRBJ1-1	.	CASSLRGSRGLHPNTEAFF	TGTGCCAGCAGCTTACGAGGGTCCAGGGGCCTCCACCCGAACACTGAAGCTTTCTTT
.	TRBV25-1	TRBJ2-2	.	CASSESDRFKAGELFF	TGTGCCAGCAGTGAATCGGACAGATTTAAGGCCGGGGAGCTGTTTTTT
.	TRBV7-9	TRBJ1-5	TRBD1	CASSAGTAYSNQPQHF	TGTGCCAGCAGCGCCGGGACAGCTTATAGCAATCAGCCCCAGCATTTT